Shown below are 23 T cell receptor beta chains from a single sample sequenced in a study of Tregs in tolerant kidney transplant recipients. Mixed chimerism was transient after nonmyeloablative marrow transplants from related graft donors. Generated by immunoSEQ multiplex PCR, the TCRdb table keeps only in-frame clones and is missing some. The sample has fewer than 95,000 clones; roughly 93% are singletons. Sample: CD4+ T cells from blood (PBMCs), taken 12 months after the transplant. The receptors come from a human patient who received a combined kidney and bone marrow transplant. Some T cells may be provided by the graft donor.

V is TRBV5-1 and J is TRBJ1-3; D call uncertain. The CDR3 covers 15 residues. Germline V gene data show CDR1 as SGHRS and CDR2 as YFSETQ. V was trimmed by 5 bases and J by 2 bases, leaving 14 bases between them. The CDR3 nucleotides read TGCGCCAGCAGTGTGGAAACGGGGACTGGAAACACCATATATTTT. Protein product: CASSVETGTGNTIYF.

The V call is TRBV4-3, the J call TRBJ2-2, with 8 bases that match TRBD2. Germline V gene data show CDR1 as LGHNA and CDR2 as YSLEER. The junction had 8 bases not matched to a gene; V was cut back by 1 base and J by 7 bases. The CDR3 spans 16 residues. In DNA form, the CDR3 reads TGCGCCAGCAGCCAAGGTGCGGGGGGCGCGATCGGGGAGCTGTTTTTT. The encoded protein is CASSQGAGGAIGELFF.

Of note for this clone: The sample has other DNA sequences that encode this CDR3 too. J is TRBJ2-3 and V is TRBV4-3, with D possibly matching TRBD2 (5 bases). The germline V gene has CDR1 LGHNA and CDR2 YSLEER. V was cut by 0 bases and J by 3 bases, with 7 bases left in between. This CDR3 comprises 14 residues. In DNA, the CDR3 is TGCGCCAGCAGCCAAGATCCGGGAACAGATACGCAGTATTTT. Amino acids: CASSQDPGTDTQYF.

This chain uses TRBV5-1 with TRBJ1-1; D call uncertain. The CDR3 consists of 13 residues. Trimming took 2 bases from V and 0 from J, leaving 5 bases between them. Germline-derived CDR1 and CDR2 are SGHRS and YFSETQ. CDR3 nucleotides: TGCGCCAGCAGCTTCTCGGTGAACACTGAAGCTTTCTTT. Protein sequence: CASSFSVNTEAFF. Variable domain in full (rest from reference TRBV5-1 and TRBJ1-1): KAGVTQTPRYLIKTRGQQVTLSCSPISGHRSVSWYQQTPGQGLQFLFEYFSETQRNKGNFPGRFSGRQFSNSRSEMNVSTLELGDSALYLCASSFSVNTEAFFGQGTRLTVV.

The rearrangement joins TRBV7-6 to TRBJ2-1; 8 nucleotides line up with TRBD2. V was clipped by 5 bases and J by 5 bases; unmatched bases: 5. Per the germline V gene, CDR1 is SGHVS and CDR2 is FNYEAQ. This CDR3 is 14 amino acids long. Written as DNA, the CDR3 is TGTGCCAGCAGCAAGACTAGCGAGAACAATGAGCAGTTCTTC. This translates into CASSKTSENNEQFF.

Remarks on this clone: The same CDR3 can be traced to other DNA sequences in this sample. The CDR3 DNA is TGCGCCAGCAGCCAAAGCTTTCGGGACAGGTATCCACCCCTCCACTTT. Residues: CASSQSFRDRYPPLHF. V usage is TRBV4-3 and J usage is TRBJ1-6; 8 bases are a match to TRBD1. The CDR3 totals 16 residues. The V and J ends lost 2 bases and 11 bases, in that order; junction bases with no gene match: 11. CDR1 and CDR2 from the germline V gene are LGHNA and YSLEER.

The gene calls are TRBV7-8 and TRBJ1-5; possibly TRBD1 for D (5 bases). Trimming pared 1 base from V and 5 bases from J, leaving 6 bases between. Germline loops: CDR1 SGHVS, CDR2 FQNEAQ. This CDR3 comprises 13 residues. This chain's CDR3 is CASSLVGDQPQHF. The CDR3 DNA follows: TGTGCCAGCAGCTTAGTAGGGGATCAGCCCCAGCATTTT.

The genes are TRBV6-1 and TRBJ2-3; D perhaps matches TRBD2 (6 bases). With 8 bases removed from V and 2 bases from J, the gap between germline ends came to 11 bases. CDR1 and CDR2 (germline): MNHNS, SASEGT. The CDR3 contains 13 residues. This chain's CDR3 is CASGTGDTDTQYF. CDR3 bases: TGTGCCAGCGGGACGGGAGACACAGATACGCAGTATTTT.

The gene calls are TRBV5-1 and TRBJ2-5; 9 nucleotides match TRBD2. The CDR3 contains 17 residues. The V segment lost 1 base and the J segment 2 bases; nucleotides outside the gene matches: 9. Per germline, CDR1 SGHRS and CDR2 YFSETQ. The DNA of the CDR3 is TGCGCCAGCAGCTTGAGTAGCGGGAGAGATGGGCAAGAGACCCAGTACTTC. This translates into CASSLSSGRDGQETQYF. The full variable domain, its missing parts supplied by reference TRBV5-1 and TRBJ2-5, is KAGVTQTPRYLIKTRGQQVTLSCSPISGHRSVSWYQQTPGQGLQFLFEYFSETQRNKGNFPGRFSGRQFSNSRSEMNVSTLELGDSALYLCASSLSSGRDGQETQYFGPGTRLLVL.

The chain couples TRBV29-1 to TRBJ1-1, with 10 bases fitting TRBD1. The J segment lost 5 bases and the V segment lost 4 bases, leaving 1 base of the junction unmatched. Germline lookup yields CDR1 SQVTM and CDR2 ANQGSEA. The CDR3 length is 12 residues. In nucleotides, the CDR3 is TGCAGCGTTGGACAGGGGGCTACTGAAGCTTTCTTT. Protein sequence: CSVGQGATEAFF.

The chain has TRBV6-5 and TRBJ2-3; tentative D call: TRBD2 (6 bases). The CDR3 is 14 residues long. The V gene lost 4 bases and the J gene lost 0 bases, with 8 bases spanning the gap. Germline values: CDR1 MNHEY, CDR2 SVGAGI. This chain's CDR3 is CASSWSGSTDTQYF. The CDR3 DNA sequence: TGTGCCAGCAGTTGGAGCGGGAGCACAGATACGCAGTATTTT.

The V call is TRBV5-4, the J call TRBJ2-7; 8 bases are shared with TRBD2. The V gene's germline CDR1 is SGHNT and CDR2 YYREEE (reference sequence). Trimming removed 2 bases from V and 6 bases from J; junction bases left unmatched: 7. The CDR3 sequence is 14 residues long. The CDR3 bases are TGTGCCAGCAGCTTTCCGGGAGGGCCGCCCGAGCAGTACTTC. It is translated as CASSFPGGPPEQYF.

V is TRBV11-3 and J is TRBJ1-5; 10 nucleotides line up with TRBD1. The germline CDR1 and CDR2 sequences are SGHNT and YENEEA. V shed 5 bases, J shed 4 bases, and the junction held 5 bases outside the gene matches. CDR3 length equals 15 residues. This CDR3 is CASSPGTGDNQPQHF. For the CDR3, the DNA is TGTGCCAGCAGCCCCGGGACAGGGGATAATCAGCCCCAGCATTTT.

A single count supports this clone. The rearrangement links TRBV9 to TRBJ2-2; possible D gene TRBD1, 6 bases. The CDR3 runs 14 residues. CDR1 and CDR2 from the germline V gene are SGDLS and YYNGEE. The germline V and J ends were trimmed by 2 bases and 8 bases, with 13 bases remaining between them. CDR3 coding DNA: TGTGCCAGCAGCGTGGGAACAGGGTTGGGGGAGCTGTTTTTT. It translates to CASSVGTGLGELFF.

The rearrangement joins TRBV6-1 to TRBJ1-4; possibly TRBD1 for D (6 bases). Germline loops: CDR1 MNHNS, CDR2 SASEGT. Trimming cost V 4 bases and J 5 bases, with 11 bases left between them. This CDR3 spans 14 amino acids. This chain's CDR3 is CASSAPGTNEKLFF. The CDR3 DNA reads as TGTGCCAGCAGTGCCCCCGGGACAAATGAAAAACTGTTTTTT.

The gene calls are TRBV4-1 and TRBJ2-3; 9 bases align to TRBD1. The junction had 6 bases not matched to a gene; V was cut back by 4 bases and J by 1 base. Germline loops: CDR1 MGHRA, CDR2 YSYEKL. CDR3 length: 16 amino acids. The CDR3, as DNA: TGCGCCAGCAGCCCCTCACGGACAGGGGGCACAGATACGCAGTATTTT. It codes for CASSPSRTGGTDTQYF.

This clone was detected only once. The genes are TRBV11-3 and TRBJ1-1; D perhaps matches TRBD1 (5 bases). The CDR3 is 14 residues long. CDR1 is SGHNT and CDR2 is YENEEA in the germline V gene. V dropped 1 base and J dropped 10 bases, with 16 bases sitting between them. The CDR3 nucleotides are TGTGCCAGCAGCTTAGTCTACACAAAAAGGGGAGCTTTCTTT. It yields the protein CASSLVYTKRGAFF.

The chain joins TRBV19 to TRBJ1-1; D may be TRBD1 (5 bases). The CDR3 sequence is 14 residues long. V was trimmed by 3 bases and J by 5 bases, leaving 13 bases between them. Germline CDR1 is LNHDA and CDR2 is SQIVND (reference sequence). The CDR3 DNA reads TGTGCCAGTAGTATCCGGGGGGGAACGACTGAAGCTTTCTTT. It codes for CASSIRGGTTEAFF.

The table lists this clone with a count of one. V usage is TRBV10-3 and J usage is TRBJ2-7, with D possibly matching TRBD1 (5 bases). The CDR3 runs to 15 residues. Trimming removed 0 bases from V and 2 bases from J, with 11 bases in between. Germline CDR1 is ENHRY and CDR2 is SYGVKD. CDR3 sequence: CAISESLETAYEQYF. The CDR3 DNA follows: TGTGCCATCAGTGAGTCGTTAGAGACAGCCTACGAGCAGTACTTC.

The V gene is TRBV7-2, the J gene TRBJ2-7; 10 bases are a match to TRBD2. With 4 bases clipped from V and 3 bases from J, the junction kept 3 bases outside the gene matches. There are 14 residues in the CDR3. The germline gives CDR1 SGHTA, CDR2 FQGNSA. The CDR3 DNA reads TGTGCCAGCAGCTCCGGGACTAGCGTCTACGAGCAGTACTTC. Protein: CASSSGTSVYEQYF.

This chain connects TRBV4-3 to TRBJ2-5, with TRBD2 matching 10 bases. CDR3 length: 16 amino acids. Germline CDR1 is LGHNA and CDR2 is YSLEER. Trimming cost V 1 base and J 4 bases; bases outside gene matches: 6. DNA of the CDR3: TGCGCCAGCAGCCAAGGGCCCAGCGGGAGGGGAGAGACCCAGTACTTC. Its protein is CASSQGPSGRGETQYF.

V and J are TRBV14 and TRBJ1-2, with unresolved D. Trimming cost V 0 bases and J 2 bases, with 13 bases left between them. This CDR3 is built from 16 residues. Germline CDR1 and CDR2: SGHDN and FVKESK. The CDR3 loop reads CASSQDIGVRNYGYTF. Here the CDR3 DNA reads TGTGCCAGCAGCCAAGATATCGGAGTCCGAAACTATGGCTACACCTTC.

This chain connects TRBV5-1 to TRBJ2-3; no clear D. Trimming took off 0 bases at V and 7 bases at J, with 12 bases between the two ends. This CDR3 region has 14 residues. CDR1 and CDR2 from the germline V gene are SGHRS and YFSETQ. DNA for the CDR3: TGCGCCAGCAGCTTGGTAGAACCCGGGTATACGCAGTATTTT. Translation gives CASSLVEPGYTQYF.